This T cell receptor (beta chain) was identified during a study of read filtering for tumor transcriptome and immune sequencing. At the level of the study: The cohort had around 18 men and more than 13 women aged roughly 47 to 80, mean about 70 years. Per sample, TCR-region reads ranged about 4.05 to 10.27 million by IR-seq, about 80 to 1,400 by RNA-seq. Whole-study results and caveats: Dropping single-read clonotypes raised IR-seq and RNA-seq shared-clonotype correlation.

The CDR3 has 18 residues. Per germline, CDR1 SEHNR and CDR2 FQNEAQ (reference sequence). J was trimmed by 1 base and V by 1 base; bases with no gene match: 11. Bone marrow was sampled from every patient at the time of active disease. As regards this clonotype: Its target is not known.

The library was built from about 370 ng RNA with molecular barcoded adaptors for alpha/delta and beta/gamma chains. TCRdb re-called the reads through MiXCR, storing one row per CDR3 protein. The data hold about 30,000 distinct CDR3 sequences, with under 20% observed a single time. The rearrangement links TRBV7-9 to TRBJ2-5, with 8 bases fitting TRBD1. The sequence derives from a donor at least 40 years old with multiple myeloma. Sequenced: a population of CD138-negative cells sorted from bone marrow. As DNA, the CDR3 is TGTGCCAGCAGCTTAGTCATTGTTGGAGGGACAGGCCAAGAGACCCAGTACTTC. Amino acid sequence: CASSLVIVGGTGQETQYF. The full variable domain, with the rest looked up from reference TRBV7-9 and TRBJ2-5, is DTGVSQNPRHKITKRGQNVTFRCDPISEHNRLYWYRQTLGQGPEFLTYFQNEAQLEKSRLLSDRFSAERPKGSFSTLEIQRTEQGDSAMYLCASSLVIVGGTGQETQYFGPGTRLLVL.